This record looks at one T cell receptor beta chain sequence and its context. Method: immunoSEQ multiplex PCR; TCRdb's copy keeps in-frame clones and lacks some. The profile shows 96,000 or so clones, approximately 90% of them singletons. This sample is part of a study of T cell responses to AZD1222 COVID-19 vaccine. V lost 8 bases to trimming and J lost 4 bases, with 11 bases between them. CDR3 size: 12 residues. Germline CDR1 and CDR2: MNHEY and SVGAGI. The receptor was isolated from an adult in good health. The rearrangement joins TRBV6-5 to TRBJ1-2; D ambiguous. The sequencing used peripheral blood, collected on day 0 of AZD1222 vaccination. CDR3 sequence reads: CASSKEGYGYTF. The DNA of the CDR3 is TGTGCCAGCTCCAAGGAGGGCTATGGCTACACCTTC.